The following is a TCR beta chain sequence with its context. Its matching antigen is unknown. The V gene lost 0 bases and the J gene lost 2 bases, with 10 bases spanning the gap. The CDR3 is 15 amino acids. CDR1 is ENHRY, CDR2 SYGVKD, per germline. The sample belongs to a study of shared clonotypes between healthy human individuals. The wider study: Contributing individuals were two females and a few males aged 18 to 49.

Regarding the study as a whole: Investigators collected only blood, and repertoires in tissues likely differ. In contrast to clonotypes shared by all four donors, non-shared clonotypes had lower generation probabilities.

The table came from immunoSEQ multiplex PCR; TCRdb's copy has only in-frame clones and leaves some out. The table records millions of clones, around 94% of them present only once. This clonotype originated in a man between 18 and 35 years old in good health. The chain carries TRBV10-3 and TRBJ2-5; maybe TRBD1 (6 bases). Sequencing used naive CD4+ T cells sorted from blood. The subset denotes: CD45RA+ positively selected. The DNA of the CDR3 is TGTGCCATCAGTGAGTCGAGGACAGCTCAAGAGACCCAGTACTTC. It is translated as CAISESRTAQETQYF.